This T cell receptor (beta chain) was recorded in a study of blood T cell repertoires in COVID-19. Study context: The origin of the acute and convalescent COVID-19 samples was the United States, Italy and Spain. Nucleic acid was either cDNA or gDNA, and it came from T cells, B-cell-depleted T cells, or PBMCs.

V was pared by 2 bases and J by 8 bases, with 7 bases between. Looked up from germline, CDR1 is SQVTM and CDR2 is ANQGSEA. The CDR3 contains 11 residues. Measured with immunoSEQ multiplex PCR; TCRdb has only the in-frame clones, and not every one. The table has 80,000 to 95,000 clones, 85% to 90% seen once; the top ten hold about 14%. This TCR was sampled from a woman in her 70s with acute or convalescent COVID-19. This chain joins TRBV29-1 and TRBJ2-1, with D perhaps TRBD1 (6 bases). Specimen: peripheral blood. CDR3 sequence: CSVERGYEQFF. The CDR3 DNA is TGCAGCGTTGAAAGGGGGTATGAGCAGTTCTTC.